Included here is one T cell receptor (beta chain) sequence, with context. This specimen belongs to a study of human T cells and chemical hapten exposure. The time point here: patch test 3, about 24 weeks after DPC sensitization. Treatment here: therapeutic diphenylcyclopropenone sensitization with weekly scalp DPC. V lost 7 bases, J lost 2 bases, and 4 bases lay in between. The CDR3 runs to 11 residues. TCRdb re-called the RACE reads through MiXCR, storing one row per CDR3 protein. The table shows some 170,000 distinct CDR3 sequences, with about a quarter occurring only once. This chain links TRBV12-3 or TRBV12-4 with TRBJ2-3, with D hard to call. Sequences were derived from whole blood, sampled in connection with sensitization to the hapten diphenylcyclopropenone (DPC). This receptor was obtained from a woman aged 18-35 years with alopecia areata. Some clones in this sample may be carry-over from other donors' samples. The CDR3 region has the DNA TGTGCCAGCACTCACACAGATACGCAGTATTTT. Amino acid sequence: CASTHTDTQYF.